Sequencing of this T cell receptor beta chain was carried out in a study of OX40 agonist ivuxolimab in advanced cancers. On the study more broadly: Patients were dosed intravenously with ivuxolimab at 0.01 to 10 mg/kg every 2 weeks. The study reported partial responses in three patients: one hepatocellular carcinoma, two cutaneous melanoma.

Repertoires were generated with immunoSEQ multiplex PCR, while TCRdb's copy carries only in-frame clones and drops some. Among over 35,000 clones listed, 70% to 90% were seen once. Study outcomes and limitations: Among the lowest peripheral clonal expansion occurred in 0.1-3.0 mg/kg partial responders.

Note on this clone: What it binds is not known.

V lost 5 bases to trimming and J lost 3 bases, with 16 bases between them. CDR3 length: 14 amino acids. CDR1 is GTSNPN, CDR2 SVGIG, per germline (reference sequence). Patients with a history of autoimmune disease or on systemic immunosuppression were excluded. This TCR was recovered from an adult with an advanced solid tumor such as melanoma, head and neck, liver or kidney cancer. This rearrangement joins TRBV30 to TRBJ1-2; a weak D match, TRBD1 (6 bases). The material was CD4+ or CD8+ T cells sorted from blood, obtained in a trial of the OX40 agonist ivuxolimab. CDR3 protein: CAWGPNREHYGYTF. DNA for the CDR3: TGTGCCTGGGGCCCAAACAGGGAACACTATGGCTACACCTTC. Full variable domain (rest looked up from reference TRBV30 and TRBJ1-2): SQTIHQWPATLVQPVGSPLSLECTVEGTSNPNLYWYRQAAGRGLQLLFYSVGIGQISSEVPQNLSASRPQDRQFILSSKKLLLSDSGFYLCAWGPNREHYGYTFGSGTRLTVV.